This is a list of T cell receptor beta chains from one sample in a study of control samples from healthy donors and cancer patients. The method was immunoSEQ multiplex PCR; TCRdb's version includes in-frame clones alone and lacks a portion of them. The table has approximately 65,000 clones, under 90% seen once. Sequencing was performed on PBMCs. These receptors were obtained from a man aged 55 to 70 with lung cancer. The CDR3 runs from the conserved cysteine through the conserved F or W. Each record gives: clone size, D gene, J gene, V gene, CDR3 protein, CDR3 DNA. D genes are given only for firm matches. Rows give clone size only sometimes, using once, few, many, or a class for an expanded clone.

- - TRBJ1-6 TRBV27 CASSLRAFTYSPLHF TGTGCCAGCAGTTTACGGGCCTTTACCTATTCACCCCTCCACTTT
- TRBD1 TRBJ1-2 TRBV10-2 CASSSGQEYSGYTF TGCGCCAGCAGTTCTGGACAGGAGTACTCTGGCTACACCTTC
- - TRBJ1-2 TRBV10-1 CASSEGSGIYGYTF TGCGCCAGCAGTGAGGGTTCAGGGATCTATGGCTACACCTTC
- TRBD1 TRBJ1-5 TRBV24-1 CATSELQGSNQPQHF TGTGCCACCAGTGAGTTACAGGGGAGCAATCAGCCCCAGCATTTT
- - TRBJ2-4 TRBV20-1 CSARQGIQYF TGCAGTGCTAGACAGGGCATTCAGTACTTC
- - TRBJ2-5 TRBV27 CASSQSGSQETQYF TGTGCCAGCAGTCAATCCGGGTCCCAAGAGACCCAGTACTTC
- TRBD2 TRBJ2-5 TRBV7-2 CASGRAVQETQYF TGTGCCAGCGGGAGGGCAGTCCAAGAGACCCAGTACTTC
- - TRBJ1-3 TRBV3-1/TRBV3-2 CASSLRDPGNTIYF TGTGCCAGCAGCCTTCGGGACCCTGGAAACACCATATATTTT
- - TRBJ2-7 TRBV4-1 CASSQAGDPYEQYF TGCGCCAGCAGCCAAGCAGGGGACCCCTACGAGCAGTACTTC
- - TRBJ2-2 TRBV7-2 CASSPEGQNTGELFF TGTGCCAGCAGCCCGGAGGGGCAGAACACCGGGGAGCTGTTTTTT
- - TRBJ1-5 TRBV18 CASSPTAEQPQHF TGTGCCAGCTCACCAACGGCTGAACAGCCCCAGCATTTT
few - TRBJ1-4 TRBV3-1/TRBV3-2 CASSQGYLGNEKLFF TGTGCCAGCAGCCAAGGGTATCTGGGAAACGAAAAACTGTTTTTT
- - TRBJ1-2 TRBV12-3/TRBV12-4 CASTLGQGYTF TGTGCCAGCACTCTCGGCCAGGGCTACACCTTC
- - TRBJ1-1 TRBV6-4 CASSVGGTGEAFF TGTGCCAGCAGTGTCGGGGGGACCGGTGAAGCTTTCTTT
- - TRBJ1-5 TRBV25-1 CASSSGISNQPQHF TGTGCCAGCAGTTCTGGGATTAGCAATCAGCCCCAGCATTTT
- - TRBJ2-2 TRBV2 CASSFASRTGELFF TGTGCCAGCAGTTTTGCGAGTAGGACCGGGGAGCTGTTTTTT
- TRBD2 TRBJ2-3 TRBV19 CASRASGGTDTQYF TGTGCCAGTAGGGCTAGCGGGGGTACGGATACGCAGTATTTT
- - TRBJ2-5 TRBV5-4 CASSFGRGLQETQYF TGTGCCAGCAGCTTTGGGCGGGGGCTTCAAGAGACCCAGTACTTC
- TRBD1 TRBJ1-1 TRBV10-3 CATTGQPNTEAFF TGTGCCACCACGGGACAGCCCAACACTGAAGCTTTCTTT
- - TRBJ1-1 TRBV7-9 CASSRGETDTEAFF TGTGCCAGTTCTAGAGGGGAGACGGACACTGAAGCTTTCTTT
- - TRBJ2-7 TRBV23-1 CASSRGQPAYYEQYF TGCGCCAGCAGCCGAGGACAGCCAGCCTACTACGAGCAGTACTTC
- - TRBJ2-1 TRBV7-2 CASSLGVMSLGQFF TGTGCCAGCAGCTTAGGAGTGATGTCTTTAGGGCAGTTCTTC
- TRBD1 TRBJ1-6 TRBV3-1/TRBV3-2 CASSRGRDSPLHF TGTGCCAGCAGCAGGGGGCGAGATTCACCCCTCCACTTT
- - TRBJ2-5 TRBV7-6 CASSLRQKETQYF TGTGCCAGCAGCTTGAGACAGAAAGAGACCCAGTACTTC
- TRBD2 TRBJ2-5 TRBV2 CASWEGRETQYF TGTGCCAGCTGGGAGGGGCGAGAGACCCAGTACTTC
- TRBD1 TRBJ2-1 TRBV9 CASTATVTGSNEQFF TGTGCCAGCACCGCAACCGTGACAGGGAGCAATGAGCAGTTCTTC
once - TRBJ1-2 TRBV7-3 CASSLDSSYGYTF TGTGCCAGCAGCTTGGACAGCTCCTATGGCTACACCTTC
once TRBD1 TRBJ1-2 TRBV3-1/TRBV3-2 CASSQGIQGTYGYTF TGTGCCAGCAGCCAAGGAATACAGGGGACCTATGGCTACACCTTC
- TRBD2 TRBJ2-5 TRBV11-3 CASSQGTSDQETQYF TGTGCCAGCAGCCAAGGGACTAGCGATCAAGAGACCCAGTACTTC
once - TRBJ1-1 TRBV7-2 CASSFVPDITEAFF TGTGCCAGCAGCTTTGTACCGGACATCACTGAAGCTTTCTTT
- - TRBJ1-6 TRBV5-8 CASSFGVLGPLHF TGTGCCAGCAGCTTCGGGGTTCTAGGACCCCTCCACTTT
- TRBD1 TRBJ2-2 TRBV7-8 CASSKTGSPGELFF TGTGCCAGCAGCAAGACAGGGTCCCCCGGGGAGCTGTTTTTT
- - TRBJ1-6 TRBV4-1 CASSQDDNSPLHF TGCGCCAGCAGCCAAGATGATAATTCACCCCTCCACTTT
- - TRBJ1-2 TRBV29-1 CSVDGRNYGYTF TGCAGCGTTGATGGCAGAAACTATGGCTACACCTTC
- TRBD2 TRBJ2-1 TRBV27 CASSPLRRGGSYNEQFF TGTGCCAGCAGTCCCCTCAGGCGGGGGGGCTCCTACAATGAGCAGTTCTTC
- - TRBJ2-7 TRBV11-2 CASSRTYEQYF TGTGCCAGCAGCCGAACCTACGAGCAGTACTTC
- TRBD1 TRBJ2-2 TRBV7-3 CASSSDRVTGELFF TGTGCCAGCAGCTCGGACAGGGTCACCGGGGAGCTGTTTTTT
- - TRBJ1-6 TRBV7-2 CASSFTNSPLHF TGTGCCAGCAGCTTTACCAATTCACCCCTCCACTTT
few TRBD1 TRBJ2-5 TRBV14 CASSHSQGVKETQYF TGTGCCAGCAGCCATTCCCAGGGGGTGAAAGAGACCCAGTACTTC
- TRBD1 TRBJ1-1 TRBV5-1 CASSSGGPGTEAFF TGCGCCAGCAGCTCAGGGGGCCCAGGCACTGAAGCTTTCTTT
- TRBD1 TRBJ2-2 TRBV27 CASRPGTGFSGELFF TGTGCCAGCAGGCCCGGGACAGGGTTCAGCGGGGAGCTGTTTTTT
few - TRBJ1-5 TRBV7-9 CASSLSSNQPQHF TGTGCCAGCAGCTTATCGAGCAATCAGCCCCAGCATTTT
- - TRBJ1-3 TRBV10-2 CASRRSGSLASGNTIYF TGCGCCAGCAGAAGGAGTGGGTCACTGGCATCTGGAAACACCATATATTTT
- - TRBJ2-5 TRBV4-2 CASSQAGGYTEETQYF TGTGCCAGCAGCCAAGCGGGGGGCTATACCGAAGAGACCCAGTACTTC
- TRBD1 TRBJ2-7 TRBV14 CASSQRQGAQMYEQYF TGTGCCAGCAGCCAGAGACAGGGGGCGCAGATGTACGAGCAGTACTTC